This T cell receptor beta chain was recorded in a study of regulatory T cells in long-lasting Graves disease. CDR1 is MNHEY, CDR2 SVGAGI, per germline. V shed 2 bases, J shed 3 bases, and the junction held 7 bases outside the gene matches. There are 15 residues in the CDR3. Time point noted: persistent/refractory GD, antithyroid drugs over 5 years with positive TRAb. Scientists built the TCR library using RNA that was extracted from PBMCs. Construction of the TCR beta libraries employed iRepertoire HTBI primers in conjunction with Arm-PCR of CDR3 regions. TCRdb reprocessed the multiplex PCR reads via MiXCR and lists one record per CDR3 protein. Among about 470,000 distinct CDR3 sequences listed, roughly 21% were seen once. This clonotype came up once.

Source: peripheral blood mononuclear cells (PBMCs), taken when the disease was refractory, from a patient treated with antithyroid drugs. V gene TRBV6-5 combines with J gene TRBJ2-7; TRBD1 aligns across 7 bases. The TCR comes from a female donor with Graves disease. For the CDR3, the DNA is TGTGCCAGCAGTTACCCACAGGGGAACGACTACGAGCAGTACTTC. It encodes CASSYPQGNDYEQYF.